A selection of T cell receptor beta chains follows, all from one sample in a study of T cells after yellow fever vaccination. One entry per CDR3 protein results from TCRdb running MiXCR on the 5' RACE reads. The sample has 350,000 or so distinct CDR3 sequences, roughly 7.5% seen once. Sequenced material: PBMCs, taken 45 days after the first yellow fever vaccination. These receptors all come from a young man who received the YFV17D yellow fever vaccine. CDR3s include the opening cysteine and the closing phenylalanine or tryptophan.

CDR3 | V
CSASLTSGGSSYNEQFF | TRBV20-1
CASSLFGGMESTEAFF | TRBV5-1
CASSPTGFSTYNEQFF | TRBV12-3/TRBV12-4
CASSVLEGEAFF | TRBV9
CASSLTLGEQFF | TRBV5-1
CASSLRRKRPQETQYF | TRBV12-3/TRBV12-4
CATSASDRQETQYF | TRBV24-1
CASSLKDTEAFF | TRBV5-1
CASRGASSEQYF | TRBV6-1
CASSPAPGISYNSPLHF | TRBV4-1
CASSPVGGQETQYF | TRBV7-2
CASSLDPYLVGGYTF | TRBV6-5
CAISESLGTANGYTF | TRBV10-3
CASSLANREGGYTF | TRBV12-3/TRBV12-4
CSASGGLNEQFF | TRBV20-1
CASSLVVSGANVLTF | TRBV5-1
CASSIEGQSSDNYGYTF | TRBV19
CATSDFAGGEQFF | TRBV24-1